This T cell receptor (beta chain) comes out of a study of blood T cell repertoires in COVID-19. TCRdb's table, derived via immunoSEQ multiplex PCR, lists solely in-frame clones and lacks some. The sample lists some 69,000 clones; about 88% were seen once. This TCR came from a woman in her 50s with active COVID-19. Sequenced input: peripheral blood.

CDR3 bases: TGTGCCACCAGTGGAGAACAGGGGAAGACCCAGTACTTC. Protein sequence: CATSGEQGKTQYF. This sequence joins TRBV24-1 and TRBJ2-5, with 7 bases matching TRBD1. The CDR3 extends over 13 amino acids. V lost 5 bases and J lost 6; bases outside the gene matches: 5. Germline V gives CDR1 KGHDR, CDR2 SFDVKD.